This T cell receptor (beta chain) appears in the sequencing data of a study of cytomegalovirus exposure and HLA in healthy donors. Study-level results: In an earlier analysis, productive rearrangement rates for most beta V segments clustered near 87% or 30%.

Donors likely had unrecorded immune exposures despite being nominally healthy when sampled. The PCR had 60 Vbeta and 13 Jbeta primers. As handled by the study authors: Roughly 80 million unique TCR beta chains, roughly 11 million shared, were counted in a later analysis. Generated by immunoSEQ multiplex PCR, the TCRdb table keeps only in-frame clones and is missing some. V and J calls and clone size are copied from that table; D and trimming were computed from the DNA. The sample table sets out 100,000 to 150,000 clones. A remark on this clone: Its antigen is currently unknown.

The sequence was obtained from a man in his forties or fifties in good health and CMV-seronegative. What was sequenced was PBMCs.

The CDR3 spells CASAPGGSYEQYF. CDR3 nucleotide sequence: TGTGCCAGTGCCCCAGGGGGAAGCTACGAGCAGTACTTC. V usage is TRBV19 and J usage is TRBJ2-5; 7 bases line up with TRBD1. Judging by the DNA end, TRBJ2-7 fits better; the J call may be wrong. This CDR3 has 13 amino acids. The germline V gene encodes CDR1 LNHDA and CDR2 SQIVND (reference sequence).